The rows below give T cell receptor beta chains drawn from one sample of a study of blood T cells in healthy people across ages. TCRdb reanalysed the 5' RACE reads using MiXCR and keeps one entry per CDR3 protein. The sample contains 700,000 to 850,000 distinct CDR3 sequences, 30% to 45% of which appear only once. Sequenced input: blood. Source of these receptors: a man younger than 35 in good health. Both conserved end residues are part of each CDR3. A D gene is named only where the DNA matches it firmly. Some rows mark clone size as missing; the rest say once, few, many or name a class of expanded clone.

D gene	clone size	V gene	J gene	CDR3 DNA	CDR3 protein
TRBD2	-	TRBV29-1	TRBJ2-1	TGCAGCGCACTAGCGGGGGGGGTCTACAATGAGCAGTTCTTC	CSALAGGVYNEQFF
TRBD1	few	TRBV12-5	TRBJ2-5	TGTGCTAGTGGTTTGGTTCTAGGACAGGGAAAAAATGAGCAGTACTTC	CASGLVLGQGKNEQYF
-	many	TRBV5-1	TRBJ1-2	TGCGCCAGCAGCTTGGAGTTTTCTAACTATGGCTACACCTTC	CASSLEFSNYGYTF
TRBD1	few	TRBV12-3/TRBV12-4	TRBJ1-5	TGTGCCAGCAGCTCGAGACAGGGGCGCGGGGCTCAGCCCCAGCATTTT	CASSSRQGRGAQPQHF
TRBD1	few	TRBV12-3/TRBV12-4	TRBJ2-1	TGTGCCAGCAGTTTTGCCACAGGGGTTGAGCAGTTCTTC	CASSFATGVEQFF
-	-	TRBV5-1	TRBJ2-1	TGCGCCAGCGGCTTGACGGAGGGGATCTATGAGCAGTTCTTC	CASGLTEGIYEQFF
-	few	TRBV29-1	TRBJ1-5	TGCAGCGTTGCCTTGGGGTCCAATCAGCCCCAGCATTTT	CSVALGSNQPQHF
TRBD2	few	TRBV2	TRBJ2-3	TGTGCCAGCAGTGTAGGGCTAGCGGGGGGCACAGATACGCAGTATTTT	CASSVGLAGGTDTQYF
-	-	TRBV4-1	TRBJ1-2	TGCGCCAGCAGTCAATCGCGGCTGAAAGGCTACACCTTC	CASSQSRLKGYTF
-	few	TRBV12-3/TRBV12-4	TRBJ1-6	TGTGCCAGCAGTTCGATGAGTTCACCCCTCCACTTT	CASSSMSSPLHF
TRBD2	many	TRBV12-3/TRBV12-4	TRBJ2-7	TGTGCCAGCAGTTCTGCGGGGGGGGATTACGAGCAGTACTTC	CASSSAGGDYEQYF
-	-	TRBV5-1	TRBJ1-1	TGCGCCAGCAGCTTCGACGGCAACACTGAAGCTTTCTTT	CASSFDGNTEAFF
-	few	TRBV12-3/TRBV12-4	TRBJ2-2	TGTGCCACCAACTCTCTAGGCACCGGGGAGCTGTTTTTT	CATNSLGTGELFF
-	-	TRBV7-9	TRBJ2-5	TGTGCCAGCATCATGACAGGGACTATCCAAGAGACCCAGTACTTC	CASIMTGTIQETQYF
-	-	TRBV5-1	TRBJ1-1	TGCGCCAGCAGCCTTTGGGGGGAAGGAGGCGACACTGAAGCTTTCTTT	CASSLWGEGGDTEAFF
-	few	TRBV12-3/TRBV12-4	TRBJ2-5	TGTGCCAGCAGTTTAATGGGGTACCAAGAGACCCAGTACTTC	CASSLMGYQETQYF
-	few	TRBV3-1	TRBJ1-4	TGTGCCAGCAGCCCCGACGGAGCTAATGAAAAACTGTTTTTT	CASSPDGANEKLFF
-	many	TRBV4-3	TRBJ2-7	TGCGCCAGCAGCCAACGATTCGGGGAGTCCTACGAGCAGTACTTC	CASSQRFGESYEQYF
-	-	TRBV29-1	TRBJ1-4	TGCAGCGCCTGGACACTTACTGCAGCTAATGAAAAACTGTTTTTT	CSAWTLTAANEKLFF
-	few	TRBV12-3/TRBV12-4	TRBJ2-5	TGTGCCAGCAGTTTAGGTAGCCGCACGGAGACCCAGTACTTC	CASSLGSRTETQYF
-	-	TRBV6-1	TRBJ1-5	TGTGCCAGCAGTTCTCCTTGGACAGCTCAGCCCCAGCATTTT	CASSSPWTAQPQHF
-	-	TRBV20-1	TRBJ2-7	TGCAGTGCTCAGCAGAGCGGCAGGGGATGGTCCTACAATGAGCAGTACTTC	CSAQQSGRGWSYNEQYF
-	few	TRBV19	TRBJ2-7	TGTGCCAGTAGTAAGGGGAAAAGCTCCTACAATGAGCAGTACTTC	CASSKGKSSYNEQYF
TRBD1	-	TRBV3-1	TRBJ2-5	TGTGCCAGCAGCCCTCGGGACAGATCAGAAGAGACCCAGTACTTC	CASSPRDRSEETQYF
TRBD2	many	TRBV5-1	TRBJ2-3	TGCGCCAGCAGCCCTAGGGCTAGCGGAAATTCAGATACGCAGTATTTT	CASSPRASGNSDTQYF
TRBD1	-	TRBV28	TRBJ2-6	TGTGCCAGCAGTTTGGGACAGGGGGTCTCTGGGGCCAACGTCCTGACTTTC	CASSLGQGVSGANVLTF
-	-	TRBV3-1	TRBJ2-5	TGTGCCAGCAGCCAAACAGGGCGTGAGCAGTACTTC	CASSQTGREQYF
-	few	TRBV7-9	TRBJ1-6	TGTGCCAGCAGCTCCACCGGGACATCTACCATTTATAATTCACCCCTCCACTTT	CASSSTGTSTIYNSPLHF
-	-	TRBV3-1	TRBJ1-3	TGTGCCAGCAGCCAAGCCGGCGGCCTCGCTGGAAACACCATATATTTT	CASSQAGGLAGNTIYF
-	many	TRBV12-3/TRBV12-4	TRBJ1-1	TGTGCCAGCAGTTTCCGGGACACCTTGAACACTGAAGCTTTCTTT	CASSFRDTLNTEAFF
-	many	TRBV12-3/TRBV12-4	TRBJ2-3	TGTGCCAGCAGTTTGGGTGGTGCTAGCACAGATACGCAGTATTTT	CASSLGGASTDTQYF
-	-	TRBV29-1	TRBJ2-3	TGCACCCCCAGCCCAGATACGCAGTATTTT	CTPSPDTQYF
-	-	TRBV4-1	TRBJ2-1	TGCGCCAGCAGCCAATCGGACATCGGGAATGAGCAGTTCTTC	CASSQSDIGNEQFF
-	-	TRBV4-3	TRBJ1-2	TGCGCCAGCAGCCAAGATTCCCGGGGCGACGGCTACACCTTC	CASSQDSRGDGYTF
-	few	TRBV4-2	TRBJ2-3	TGTGCCAGCAGCCAAGCTGGGGGTCCAGGAGATACGCAGTATTTT	CASSQAGGPGDTQYF
-	-	TRBV5-5	TRBJ2-7	TGCGCCAGCAGCTTAGACTCCTACAATGAGCAGTACTTC	CASSLDSYNEQYF
-	few	TRBV3-1	TRBJ1-5	TGTGCCAGCAGCCAAGACGAGGGACAGCCCCAGCATTTT	CASSQDEGQPQHF
-	-	TRBV12-3/TRBV12-4	TRBJ2-1	TGTGCCAGCAGTTTTTTGATGAGGGATGAGCAGTTCTTC	CASSFLMRDEQFF
TRBD2	few	TRBV27	TRBJ2-1	TGTGCCAGCAGTTTATCGGGCGGGGGGGCATATGAGCAGTTCTTC	CASSLSGGGAYEQFF
-	-	TRBV10-3	TRBJ2-7	TGTGCCATCAGCGAAAGACAGGCAAATTTGGGCTCCTACGAGCAGTACTTC	CAISERQANLGSYEQYF
-	-	TRBV12-3/TRBV12-4	TRBJ1-6	TGTGCCAGCAGGGAACCAGTGAATTCACCCCTCCACTTT	CASREPVNSPLHF
TRBD1	-	TRBV7-3	TRBJ2-1	TGTGCCAGCAGTTTAACAGGGGGTTTTTATAATGAGCAGTTCTTC	CASSLTGGFYNEQFF
-	few	TRBV20-1	TRBJ2-2	TGCAGCGCCAGGAACACCGGGGAGCTGTTTTTT	CSARNTGELFF
-	few	TRBV4-3	TRBJ1-6	TGCGCCAGCAGCCGCATACAGGGAGAGTCCTATAATTCACCCCTCCACTTT	CASSRIQGESYNSPLHF
-	-	TRBV24-1	TRBJ1-5	TGTGCCACCAGTGATCAGAATCAGCCCCAGCATTTT	CATSDQNQPQHF
TRBD2	many	TRBV7-3	TRBJ2-1	TGTGCCAGCAGCACTAGCGGCAATGAGCAGTTCTTC	CASSTSGNEQFF
-	few	TRBV29-1	TRBJ2-5	-	CSVGKGTYF
-	-	TRBV20-1	TRBJ1-1	TGCAGTGCTGGAGGGGGGAACACTGAAGCTTTCTTT	CSAGGGNTEAFF
-	-	TRBV6-4	TRBJ2-3	TGTGCCAGCAGTGAAAGTCTCGCAGATACACGGTATTTT	CASSESLADTRYF
-	few	TRBV20-1	TRBJ2-5	TGCAGTGCTGCGATAGAGGAGACCCAGTACTTC	CSAAIEETQYF
-	few	TRBV18	TRBJ2-7	TGTGCCAGCTCACCACCGGCTCTGGCAGGGGGGAACGAGCAGTACTTC	CASSPPALAGGNEQYF
TRBD1	few	TRBV4-1	TRBJ2-3	TGCGCCAGCAGCCTTTCTCGGACAGGGATAACAGATACGCAGTATTTT	CASSLSRTGITDTQYF
TRBD1	-	TRBV6-6	TRBJ2-7	TGTGCCAGCAGTTCGGGACAGGGGGGGGACGAGCAGTACTTC	CASSSGQGGDEQYF
-	-	TRBV20-1	TRBJ2-5	TGCAGTGCTAGAGACGCCGGGGGTAGTGAGACCCAGTACTTC	CSARDAGGSETQYF
TRBD1	-	TRBV5-5	TRBJ1-2	TGTGCCAGCAGCTTGGAAGGACAGGGCCTGGATGGCTACACCTTC	CASSLEGQGLDGYTF
-	few	TRBV19	TRBJ2-6	TGTGCCAGTACCTCGAATTCTGGGGCCAACGTCCTGACTTTC	CASTSNSGANVLTF
TRBD1	few	TRBV5-1	TRBJ1-2	TGCGCCAGCAGCCCGGACGGGACAGGGGACGGCTACACCTTC	CASSPDGTGDGYTF
TRBD2	-	TRBV5-1	TRBJ2-5	TGCGCCAGCAGCTTGGGTTTAGCTGGCGGGGGGTACAATGAGCAGTACTTC	CASSLGLAGGGYNEQYF
-	-	TRBV5-1	TRBJ2-2	TGCGCCAGCAGCTTGGATGGGGCCCACACCGGGGAGCTGTTTTTT	CASSLDGAHTGELFF
-	once	TRBV9	TRBJ1-2	TGTGCCAGCAGCGTGGCGGGTGGCTACACCTTC	CASSVAGGYTF